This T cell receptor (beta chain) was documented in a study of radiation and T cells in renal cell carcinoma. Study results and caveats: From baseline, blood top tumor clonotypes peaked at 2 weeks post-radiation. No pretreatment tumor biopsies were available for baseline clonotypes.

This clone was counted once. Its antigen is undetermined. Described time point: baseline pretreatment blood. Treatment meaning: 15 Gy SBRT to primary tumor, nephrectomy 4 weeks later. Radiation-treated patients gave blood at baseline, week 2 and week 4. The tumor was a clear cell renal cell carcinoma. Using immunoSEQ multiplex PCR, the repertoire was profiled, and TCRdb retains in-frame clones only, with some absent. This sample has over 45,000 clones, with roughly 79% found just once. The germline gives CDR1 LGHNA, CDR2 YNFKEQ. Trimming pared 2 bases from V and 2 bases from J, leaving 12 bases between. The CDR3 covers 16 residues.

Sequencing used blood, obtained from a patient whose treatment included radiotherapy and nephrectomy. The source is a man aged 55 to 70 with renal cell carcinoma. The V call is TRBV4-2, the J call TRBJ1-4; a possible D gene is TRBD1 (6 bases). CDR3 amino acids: CASSQLGGRTNEKLFF. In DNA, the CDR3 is TGTGCCAGCAGCCAACTCGGGGGCCGCACTAATGAAAAACTGTTTTTT.